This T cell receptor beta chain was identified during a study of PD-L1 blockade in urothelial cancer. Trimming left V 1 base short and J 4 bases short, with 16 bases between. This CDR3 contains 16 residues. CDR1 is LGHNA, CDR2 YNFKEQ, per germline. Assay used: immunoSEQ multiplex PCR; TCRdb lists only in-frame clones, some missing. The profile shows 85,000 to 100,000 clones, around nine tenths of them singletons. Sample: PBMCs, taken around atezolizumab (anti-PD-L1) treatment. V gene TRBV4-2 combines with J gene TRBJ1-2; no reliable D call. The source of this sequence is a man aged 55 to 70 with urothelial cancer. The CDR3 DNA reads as TGTGCCAGCAGCCAAGCCGGTCGGCCGGCAGGCTATGGCTACACCTTC. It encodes CASSQAGRPAGYGYTF.